A selection of T cell receptor beta chains follows, all from one sample in a study of blood T cell repertoires in COVID-19. Sequenced by immunoSEQ multiplex PCR; TCRdb stores in-frame clones only, minus some. The table includes some 170,000 clones, around 80% detected once. What was sequenced was PBMCs or T cells enriched from blood (not recorded which). These receptors all stem from a man aged 45 to 65 who had recovered from COVID-19. CDR3s include the opening cysteine and the closing phenylalanine or tryptophan. D genes are given only for firm matches.

J gene,D gene,V gene,CDR3 protein
TRBJ2-7,TRBD1,TRBV5-1,CASRASTGSRYEQYF
TRBJ2-7,.,TRBV1,CTSSRSGVYEQYF
TRBJ1-6,.,TRBV5-6,CASSSNGQHSPLHF
TRBJ2-7,TRBD1,TRBV27,CASSLSVDRSYEQYF
TRBJ2-3,.,TRBV3-1/TRBV3-2,CASSHGGGGGPQIGTDTQYF
TRBJ1-1,TRBD1,TRBV6-5,CASRETGSVEAFF
TRBJ1-6,.,TRBV6-5,CASLSRQGSSPLHF
TRBJ1-2,.,TRBV5-4,CASSLAANYGYTF
TRBJ1-2,.,TRBV11-2,CASTQGGASHGYTF
TRBJ2-3,.,TRBV14,CASSLRDLPDTQYF
TRBJ1-1,.,TRBV19,CASSMGGRNTEAFF
TRBJ2-7,TRBD1,TRBV12-3/TRBV12-4,CASNSGQTYEQYF
TRBJ2-6,TRBD1,TRBV7-3,CASSPRAGGITGANVLTF
TRBJ1-5,.,TRBV19,CASRTQGAGYSNQPQHF
TRBJ2-1,.,TRBV6-1,CASSESAYNEQFF
TRBJ1-3,.,TRBV5-4,CASSHRDSLSGNTIYF
TRBJ1-5,.,TRBV18,CASSLTDSNQPQHF
TRBJ2-7,TRBD1,TRBV14,CASSQWGQGSYEQYF
TRBJ1-5,.,TRBV27,CASSLYRQSNQPQHF
TRBJ2-5,TRBD2,TRBV27,CASSSLGAGEETQYF
TRBJ1-1,.,TRBV6-5,CAYGAGVSYTEAFF
TRBJ1-2,TRBD1,TRBV6-5,CASSSDRGRDGYTF
TRBJ1-4,.,TRBV2,CASSFERGVNEKLFF
TRBJ1-5,.,TRBV2,CASSDLSGNQPQHF
TRBJ1-4,TRBD1,TRBV4-1,CASSQDLFQRDRENEKLFF
TRBJ2-5,.,TRBV6-5,CASSYSAVRRETQYF
TRBJ1-5,.,TRBV6-1,CASTQGTDSNQPQHF
TRBJ1-2,.,TRBV9,CASSVDPGGGYTF
TRBJ1-1,.,TRBV20-1,CSASLDTEAFF
TRBJ2-5,TRBD1,TRBV5-1,CASSLGQGAGEETQYF
TRBJ2-3,TRBD1,TRBV5-1,CASTGTGTDTQYF
TRBJ1-2,.,TRBV7-6,CASSSGATGVYGYTF
TRBJ1-5,TRBD1,TRBV15,CATSRDLPGGGQPQHF
TRBJ2-7,.,TRBV29-1,CSAVTRAYSYEQYF
TRBJ2-1,TRBD2,TRBV3-1/TRBV3-2,CASSRNVLADHLGEQFF
TRBJ1-2,TRBD1,TRBV18,CASSPPDRDYGYTF
TRBJ1-6,TRBD1,TRBV5-4,CASSGSGQGFSPLHF
TRBJ2-7,TRBD1,TRBV19,CASSIGTGGYEQYF
TRBJ1-1,.,TRBV27,CASRPLRDGNTEAFF
TRBJ1-1,TRBD1,TRBV27,CASSMDRGMNTEAFF
TRBJ1-2,TRBD1,TRBV6-5,CASSPSGQGNYGYTF